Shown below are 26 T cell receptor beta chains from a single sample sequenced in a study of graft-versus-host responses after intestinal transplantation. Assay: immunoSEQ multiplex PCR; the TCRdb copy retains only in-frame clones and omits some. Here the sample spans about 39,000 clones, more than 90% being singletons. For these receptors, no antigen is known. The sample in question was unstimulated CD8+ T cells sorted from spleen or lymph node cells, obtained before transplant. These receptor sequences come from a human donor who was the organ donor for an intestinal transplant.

The CDR3 sequence is CASSLEGFQPQHF. The CDR3 DNA reads as TGTGCCAGCAGCTTAGAAGGCTTCCAGCCCCAGCATTTT. The rearrangement links TRBV7-2 to TRBJ1-5; D gene unclear. Germline V gene sequence: CDR1 SGHTA, CDR2 FQGNSA. The CDR3 spans 13 residues. V was trimmed by 1 base and J by 7 bases, leaving 8 bases between them.

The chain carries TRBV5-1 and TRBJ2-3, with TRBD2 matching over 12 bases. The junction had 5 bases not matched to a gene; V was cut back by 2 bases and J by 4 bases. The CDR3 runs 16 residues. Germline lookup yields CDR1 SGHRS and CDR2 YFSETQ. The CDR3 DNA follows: TGCGCCAGCAGCTTTACTAGCGGGGGGTTTGCAGATACGCAGTATTTT. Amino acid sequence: CASSFTSGGFADTQYF.

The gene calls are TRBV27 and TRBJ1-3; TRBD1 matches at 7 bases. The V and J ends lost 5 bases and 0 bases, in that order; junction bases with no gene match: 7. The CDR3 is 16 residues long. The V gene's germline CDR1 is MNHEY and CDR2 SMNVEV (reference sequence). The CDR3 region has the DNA TGTGCCAGCAGTCCCGAGGGACAGATCTCTGGAAACACCATATATTTT. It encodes CASSPEGQISGNTIYF.

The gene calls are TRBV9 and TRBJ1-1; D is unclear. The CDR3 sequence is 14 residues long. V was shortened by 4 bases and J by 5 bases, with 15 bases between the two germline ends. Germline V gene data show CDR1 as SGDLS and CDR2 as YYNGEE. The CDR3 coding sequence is TGTGCCAGCAGCCCCCGACAATGGGGAACTGAAGCTTTCTTT. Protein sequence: CASSPRQWGTEAFF.

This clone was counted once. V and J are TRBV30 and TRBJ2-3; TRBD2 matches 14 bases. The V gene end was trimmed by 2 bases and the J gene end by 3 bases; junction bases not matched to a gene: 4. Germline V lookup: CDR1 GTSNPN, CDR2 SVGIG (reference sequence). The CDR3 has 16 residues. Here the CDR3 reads CAWSLGTSGGTDTQYF. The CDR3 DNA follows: TGTGCCTGGAGTTTAGGGACTAGCGGGGGAACAGATACGCAGTATTTT.

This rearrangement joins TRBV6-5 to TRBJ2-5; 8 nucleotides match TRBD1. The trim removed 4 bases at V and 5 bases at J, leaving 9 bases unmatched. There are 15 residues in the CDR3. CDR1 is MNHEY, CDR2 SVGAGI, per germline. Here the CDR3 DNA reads TGTGCCAGCAGTTCGCCGGGACAGGTAGTGGAGACCCAGTACTTC. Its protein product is CASSSPGQVVETQYF.

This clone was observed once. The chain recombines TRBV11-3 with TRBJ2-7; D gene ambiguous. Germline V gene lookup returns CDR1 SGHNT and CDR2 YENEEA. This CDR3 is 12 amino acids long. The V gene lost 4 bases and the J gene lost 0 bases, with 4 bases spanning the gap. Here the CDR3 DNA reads TGTGCCAGCAGCTCTAGCTCCTACGAGCAGTACTTC. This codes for CASSSSSYEQYF.

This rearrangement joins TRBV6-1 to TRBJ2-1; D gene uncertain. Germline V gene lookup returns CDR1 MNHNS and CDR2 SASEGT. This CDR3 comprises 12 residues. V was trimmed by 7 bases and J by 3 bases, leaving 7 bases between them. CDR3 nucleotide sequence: TGTGCCAGCACAACTCACTACAATGAGCAGTTCTTC. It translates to CASTTHYNEQFF.

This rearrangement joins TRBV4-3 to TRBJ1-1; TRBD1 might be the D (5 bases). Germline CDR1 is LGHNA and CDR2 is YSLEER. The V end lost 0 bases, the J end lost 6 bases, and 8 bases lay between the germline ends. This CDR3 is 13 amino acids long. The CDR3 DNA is TGCGCCAGCAGCCAAGATGGGGGGTCTGAAGCTTTCTTT. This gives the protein CASSQDGGSEAFF.

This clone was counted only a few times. This chain's CDR3 is CASSSNSPLHF. CDR3 nucleotides: TGTGCCAGTAGCTCGAATTCACCCCTCCACTTT. V gene TRBV19 combines with J gene TRBJ1-6; no clear D gene. This CDR3 is 11 amino acids long. The ends were cut back, 6 bases at V and 7 bases at J, with 4 bases in the middle. Germline assignment: CDR1 LNHDA and CDR2 SQIVND (reference sequence).

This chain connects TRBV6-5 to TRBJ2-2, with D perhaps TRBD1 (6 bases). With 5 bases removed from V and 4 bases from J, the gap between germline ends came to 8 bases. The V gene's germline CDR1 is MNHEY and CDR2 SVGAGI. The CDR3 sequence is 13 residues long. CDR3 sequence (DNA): TGTGCCAGCAGTATACAGGGCACCGGGGAGCTGTTTTTT. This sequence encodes CASSIQGTGELFF.

The CDR3 bases are TGTGCCAGCAGTACAGCCCTGAGCTCCTACAATGAGCAGTTCTTC. As protein: CASSTALSSYNEQFF. This chain joins TRBV7-8 and TRBJ2-1; no definite D call. The CDR3 spans 15 residues. Trimming took 6 bases from V and 0 from J, leaving 12 bases between them. In germline, CDR1 is SGHVS, CDR2 FQNEAQ.

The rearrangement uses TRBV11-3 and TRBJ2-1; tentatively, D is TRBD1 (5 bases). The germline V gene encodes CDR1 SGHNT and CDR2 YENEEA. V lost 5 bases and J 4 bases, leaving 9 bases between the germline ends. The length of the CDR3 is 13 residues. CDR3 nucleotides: TGTGCCAGCAGCGTTCAGGGTTACAATGAGCAGTTCTTC. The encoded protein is CASSVQGYNEQFF.

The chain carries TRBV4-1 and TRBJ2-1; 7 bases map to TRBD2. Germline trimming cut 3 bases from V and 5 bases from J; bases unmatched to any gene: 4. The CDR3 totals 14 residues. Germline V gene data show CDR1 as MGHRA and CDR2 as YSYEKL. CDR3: CASSHRDYNNEQFF. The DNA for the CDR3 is TGCGCCAGCAGCCACCGGGACTACAACAATGAGCAGTTCTTC.

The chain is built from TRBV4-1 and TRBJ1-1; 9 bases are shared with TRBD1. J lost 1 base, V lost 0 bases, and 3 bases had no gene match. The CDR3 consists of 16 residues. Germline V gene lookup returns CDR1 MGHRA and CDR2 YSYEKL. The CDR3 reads CASSQEGQGSNTEAFF. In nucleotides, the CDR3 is TGCGCCAGCAGCCAAGAAGGACAGGGGTCGAACACTGAAGCTTTCTTT.

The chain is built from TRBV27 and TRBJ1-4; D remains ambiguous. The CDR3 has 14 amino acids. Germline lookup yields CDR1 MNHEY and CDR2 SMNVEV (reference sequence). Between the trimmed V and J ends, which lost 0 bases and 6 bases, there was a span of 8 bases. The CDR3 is CASSLSGSDEKLFF. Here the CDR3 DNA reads TGTGCCAGCAGTTTATCAGGGAGCGATGAAAAACTGTTTTTT.

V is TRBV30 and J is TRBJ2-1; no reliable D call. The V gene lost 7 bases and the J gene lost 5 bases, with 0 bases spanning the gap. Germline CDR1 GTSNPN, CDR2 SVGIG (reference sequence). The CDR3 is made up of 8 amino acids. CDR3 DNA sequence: TGTGCCTACAATGAGCAGTTCTTC. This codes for CAYNEQFF.

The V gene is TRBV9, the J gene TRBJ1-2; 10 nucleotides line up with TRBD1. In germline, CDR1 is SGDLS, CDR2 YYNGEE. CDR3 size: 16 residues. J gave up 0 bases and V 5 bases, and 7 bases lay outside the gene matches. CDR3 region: CASRPDRGRANYGYTF. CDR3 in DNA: TGTGCCAGCAGGCCGGACAGGGGGAGAGCTAACTATGGCTACACCTTC.

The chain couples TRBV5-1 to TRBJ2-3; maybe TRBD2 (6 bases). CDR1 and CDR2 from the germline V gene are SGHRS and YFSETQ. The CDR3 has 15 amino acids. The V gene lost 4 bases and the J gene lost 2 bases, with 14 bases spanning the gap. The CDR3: CASSTRDFNTDTQYF. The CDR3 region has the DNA TGCGCCAGCAGCACCCGGGACTTCAACACAGATACGCAGTATTTT. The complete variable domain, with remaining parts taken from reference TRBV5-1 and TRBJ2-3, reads KAGVTQTPRYLIKTRGQQVTLSCSPISGHRSVSWYQQTPGQGLQFLFEYFSETQRNKGNFPGRFSGRQFSNSRSEMNVSTLELGDSALYLCASSTRDFNTDTQYFGPGTRLTVL.

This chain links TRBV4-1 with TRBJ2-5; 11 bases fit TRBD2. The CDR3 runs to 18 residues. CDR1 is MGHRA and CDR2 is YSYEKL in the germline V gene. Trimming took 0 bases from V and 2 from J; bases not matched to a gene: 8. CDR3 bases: TGCGCCAGCAGCCAAGATTGGGCTAGCGGGGGGTGGCAAGAGACCCAGTACTTC. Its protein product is CASSQDWASGGWQETQYF.

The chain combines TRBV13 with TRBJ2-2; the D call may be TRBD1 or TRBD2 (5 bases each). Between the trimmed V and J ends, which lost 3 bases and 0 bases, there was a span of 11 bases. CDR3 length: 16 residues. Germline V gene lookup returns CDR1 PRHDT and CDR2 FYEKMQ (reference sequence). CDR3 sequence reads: CASSFWGNPNTGELFF. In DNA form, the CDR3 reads TGTGCCAGCAGCTTTTGGGGGAACCCGAACACCGGGGAGCTGTTTTTT.

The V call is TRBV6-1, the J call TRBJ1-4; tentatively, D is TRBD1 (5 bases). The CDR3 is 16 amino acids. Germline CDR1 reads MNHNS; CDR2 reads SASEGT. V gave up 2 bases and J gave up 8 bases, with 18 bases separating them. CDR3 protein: CASSERVGQGSEKLFF. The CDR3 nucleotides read TGTGCCAGCAGTGAAAGGGTCGGGCAGGGCAGCGAAAAACTGTTTTTT.

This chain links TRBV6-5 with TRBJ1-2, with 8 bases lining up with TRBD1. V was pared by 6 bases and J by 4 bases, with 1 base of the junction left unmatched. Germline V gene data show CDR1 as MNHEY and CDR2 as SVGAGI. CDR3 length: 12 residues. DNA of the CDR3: TGTGCCAGCAGCGGGACAGGCTATGGCTACACCTTC. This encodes CASSGTGYGYTF.

Here the CDR3 reads CASSHGADNSPLHF. CDR3 in DNA: TGCGCCAGCAGCCATGGGGCCGATAATTCACCCCTCCACTTT. The gene calls are TRBV4-3 and TRBJ1-6; D may be TRBD1 (5 bases). Trimming pared 3 bases from V and 5 bases from J, leaving 8 bases between. This CDR3 contains 14 residues. In germline, CDR1 is LGHNA, CDR2 YSLEER.

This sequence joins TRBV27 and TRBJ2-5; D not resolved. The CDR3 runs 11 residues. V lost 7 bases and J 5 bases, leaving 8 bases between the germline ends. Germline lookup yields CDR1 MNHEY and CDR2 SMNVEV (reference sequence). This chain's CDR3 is CASIEAETQYF. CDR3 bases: TGTGCCAGCATCGAAGCGGAGACCCAGTACTTC.

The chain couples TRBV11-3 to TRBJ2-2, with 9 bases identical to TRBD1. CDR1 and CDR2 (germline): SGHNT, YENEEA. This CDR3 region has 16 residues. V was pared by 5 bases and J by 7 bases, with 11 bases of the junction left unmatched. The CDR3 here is CASSPWDREKIGELFF. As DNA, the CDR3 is TGTGCCAGCAGCCCTTGGGACAGGGAAAAGATCGGGGAGCTGTTTTTT. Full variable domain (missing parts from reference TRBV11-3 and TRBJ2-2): EAGVVQSPRYKIIEKKQPVAFWCNPISGHNTLYWYLQNLGQGPELLIRYENEEAVDDSQLPKDRFSAERLKGVDSTLKIQPAELGDSAVYLCASSPWDREKIGELFFGEGSRLTVL.